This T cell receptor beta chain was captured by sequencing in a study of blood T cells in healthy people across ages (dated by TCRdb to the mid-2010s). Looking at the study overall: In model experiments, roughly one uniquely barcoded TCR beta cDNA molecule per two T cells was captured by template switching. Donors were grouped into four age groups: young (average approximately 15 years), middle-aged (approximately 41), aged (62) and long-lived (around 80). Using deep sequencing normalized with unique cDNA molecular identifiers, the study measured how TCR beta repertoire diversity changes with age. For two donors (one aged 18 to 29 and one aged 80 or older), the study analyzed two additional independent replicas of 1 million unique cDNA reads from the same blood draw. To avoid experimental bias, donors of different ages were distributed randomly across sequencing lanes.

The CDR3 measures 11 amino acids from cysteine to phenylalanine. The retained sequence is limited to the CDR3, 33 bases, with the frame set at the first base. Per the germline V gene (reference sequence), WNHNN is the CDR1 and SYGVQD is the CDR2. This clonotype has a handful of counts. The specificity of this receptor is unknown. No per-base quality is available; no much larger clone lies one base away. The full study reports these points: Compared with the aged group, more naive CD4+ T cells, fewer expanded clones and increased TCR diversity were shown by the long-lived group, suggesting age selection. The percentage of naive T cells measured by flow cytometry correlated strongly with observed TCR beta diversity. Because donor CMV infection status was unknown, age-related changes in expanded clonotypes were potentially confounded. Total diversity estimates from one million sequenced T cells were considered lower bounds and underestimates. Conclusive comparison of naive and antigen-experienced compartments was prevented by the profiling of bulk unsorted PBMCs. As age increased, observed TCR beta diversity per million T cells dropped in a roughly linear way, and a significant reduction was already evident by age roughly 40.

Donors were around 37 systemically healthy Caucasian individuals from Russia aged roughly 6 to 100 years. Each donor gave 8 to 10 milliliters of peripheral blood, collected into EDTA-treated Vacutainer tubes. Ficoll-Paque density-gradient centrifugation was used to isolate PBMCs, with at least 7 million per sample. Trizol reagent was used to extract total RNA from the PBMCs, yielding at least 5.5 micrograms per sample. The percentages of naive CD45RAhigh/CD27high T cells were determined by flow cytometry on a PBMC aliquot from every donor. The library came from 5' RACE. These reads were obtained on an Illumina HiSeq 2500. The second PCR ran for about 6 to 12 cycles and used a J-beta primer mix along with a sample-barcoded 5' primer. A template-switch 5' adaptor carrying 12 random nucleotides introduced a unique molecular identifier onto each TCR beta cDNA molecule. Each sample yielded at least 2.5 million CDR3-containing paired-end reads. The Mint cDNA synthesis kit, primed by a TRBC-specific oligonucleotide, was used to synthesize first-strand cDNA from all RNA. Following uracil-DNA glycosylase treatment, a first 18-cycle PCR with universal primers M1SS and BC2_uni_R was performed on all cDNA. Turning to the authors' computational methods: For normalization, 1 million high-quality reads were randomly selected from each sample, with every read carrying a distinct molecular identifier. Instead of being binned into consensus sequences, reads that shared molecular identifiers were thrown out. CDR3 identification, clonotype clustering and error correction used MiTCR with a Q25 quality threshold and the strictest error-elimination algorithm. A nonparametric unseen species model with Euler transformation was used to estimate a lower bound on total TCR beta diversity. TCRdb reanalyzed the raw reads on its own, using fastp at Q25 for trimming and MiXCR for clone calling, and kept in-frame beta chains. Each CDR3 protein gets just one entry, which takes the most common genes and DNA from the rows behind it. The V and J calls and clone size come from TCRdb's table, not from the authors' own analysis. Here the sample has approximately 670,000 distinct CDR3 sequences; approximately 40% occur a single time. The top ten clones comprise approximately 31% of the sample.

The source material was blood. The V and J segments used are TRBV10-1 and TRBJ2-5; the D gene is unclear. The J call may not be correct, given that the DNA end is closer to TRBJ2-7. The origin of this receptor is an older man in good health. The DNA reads TGCGCCAGCAGTGGTGGGGTCGAGCAGTACTTC. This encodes CASSGGVEQYF.